This TCR beta chain stems from a study of tumor and adjacent non-tumor tissue in lung cancer. Study-wide context: The cohort had about a dozen adenocarcinoma, a couple of squamous cell and 1 small cell patients. Each sample yielded 4 million to 5 million productive TCRbeta reads on average. Findings of the study overall: Normal lung showed higher cumulative top 100 clone frequency than tumor. Tumor tissue had significantly higher TCR diversity than normal lung.

The template was RNA from unsorted bulk tissue. Remarks on this clonotype: Antigen unknown.

Per the germline V gene, CDR1 is SGHAT and CDR2 is FQNNGV. This CDR3 is built from 15 residues. V was cut by 5 bases and J by 5 bases, with 18 bases left in between. A modified ARM-PCR protocol with three rounds of nested PCR amplified TCRbeta. In TCRdb, the multiplex PCR reads were re-called with MiXCR into one record per CDR3 protein. The sample yields fewer than 100,000 distinct CDR3 sequences, 72% seen once. The source material was lung tumor tissue. This TCR came from a woman in her thirties or forties with non-small cell lung cancer. This chain uses TRBV11-2 with TRBJ2-5, with unresolved D. The CDR3 sequence: CASSLVTAVGETQYF. The CDR3 nucleotides read TGTGCCAGCAGCCTAGTCACTGCGGTAGGGGAGACCCAGTACTTC.